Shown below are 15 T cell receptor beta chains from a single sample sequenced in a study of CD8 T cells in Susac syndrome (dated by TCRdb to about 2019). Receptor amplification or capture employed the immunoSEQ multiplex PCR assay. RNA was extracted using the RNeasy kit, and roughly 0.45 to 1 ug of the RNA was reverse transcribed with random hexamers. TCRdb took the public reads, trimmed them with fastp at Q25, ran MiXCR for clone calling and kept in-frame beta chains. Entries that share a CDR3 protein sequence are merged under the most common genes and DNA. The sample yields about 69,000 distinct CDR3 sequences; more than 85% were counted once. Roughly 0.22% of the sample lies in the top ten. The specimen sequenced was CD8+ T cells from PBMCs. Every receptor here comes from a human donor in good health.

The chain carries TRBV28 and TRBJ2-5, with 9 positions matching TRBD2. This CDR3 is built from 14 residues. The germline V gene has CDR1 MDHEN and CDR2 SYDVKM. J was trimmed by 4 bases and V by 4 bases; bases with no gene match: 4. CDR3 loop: CASSYSGGLETQYF. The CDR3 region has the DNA TGTGCCAGCAGTTATAGCGGGGGATTAGAGACCCAGTACTTC.

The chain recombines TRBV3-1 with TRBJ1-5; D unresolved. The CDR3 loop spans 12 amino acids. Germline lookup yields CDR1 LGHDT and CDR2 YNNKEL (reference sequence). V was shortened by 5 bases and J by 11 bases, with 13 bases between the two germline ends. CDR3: CASSSRLGTQHF. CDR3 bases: TGTGCCAGCAGCTCGCGCCTTGGGACCCAGCATTTT.

The CDR3 spells CASSGGSYNEQFF. CDR3 DNA sequence: TGTGCCAGTTCGGGGGGTAGCTACAATGAGCAGTTCTTC. The J gene is TRBJ2-1, the V gene TRBV19, with 7 bases matching TRBD2. In germline, CDR1 is LNHDA, CDR2 SQIVND (reference sequence). V gave up 8 bases and J gave up 3 bases; unmatched junction bases: 4. The CDR3 sequence is 13 residues long.

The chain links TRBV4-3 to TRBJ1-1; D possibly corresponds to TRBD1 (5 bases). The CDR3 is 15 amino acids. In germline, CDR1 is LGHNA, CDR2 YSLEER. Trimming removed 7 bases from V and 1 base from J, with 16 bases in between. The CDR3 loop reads CASNMGDLGNTEAFF. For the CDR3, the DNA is TGCGCCAGCAACATGGGGGACCTTGGGAACACTGAAGCTTTCTTT.

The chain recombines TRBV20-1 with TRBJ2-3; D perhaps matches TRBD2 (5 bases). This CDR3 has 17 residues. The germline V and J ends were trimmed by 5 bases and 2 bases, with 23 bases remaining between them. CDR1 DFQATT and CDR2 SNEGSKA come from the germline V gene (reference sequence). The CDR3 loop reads CSARPPRASRSTDTQYF. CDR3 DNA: TGCAGTGCTCGCCCCCCCCGGGCTAGCAGATCCACAGATACGCAGTATTTT.

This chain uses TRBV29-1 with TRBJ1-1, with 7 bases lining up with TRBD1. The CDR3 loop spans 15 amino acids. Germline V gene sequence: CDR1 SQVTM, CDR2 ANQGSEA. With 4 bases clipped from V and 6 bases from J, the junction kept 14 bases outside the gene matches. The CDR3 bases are TGCAGCGTTGGAGACAGGGCTGGGTGGGTCGCTGAAGCTTTCTTT. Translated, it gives CSVGDRAGWVAEAFF.

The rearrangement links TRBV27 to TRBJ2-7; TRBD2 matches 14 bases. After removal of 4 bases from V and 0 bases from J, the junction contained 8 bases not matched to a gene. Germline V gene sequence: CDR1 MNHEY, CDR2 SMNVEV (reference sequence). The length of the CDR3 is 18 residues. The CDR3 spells CASSSVGLAGGSSYEQYF. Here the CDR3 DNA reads TGTGCCAGCAGTTCGGTCGGACTAGCGGGGGGTAGCTCCTACGAGCAGTACTTC.

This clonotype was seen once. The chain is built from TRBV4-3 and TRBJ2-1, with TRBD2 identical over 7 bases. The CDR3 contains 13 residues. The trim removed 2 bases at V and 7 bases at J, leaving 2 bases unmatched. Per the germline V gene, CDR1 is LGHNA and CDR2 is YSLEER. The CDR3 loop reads CASSQMGGNEQFF. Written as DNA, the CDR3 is TGCGCCAGCAGCCAAATGGGGGGGAATGAGCAGTTCTTC.

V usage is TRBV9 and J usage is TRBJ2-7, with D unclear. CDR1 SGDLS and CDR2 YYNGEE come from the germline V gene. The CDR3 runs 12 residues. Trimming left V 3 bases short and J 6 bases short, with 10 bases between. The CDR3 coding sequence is TGTGCCAGCAGCGACGGGCACTCCGAGCAGTACTTC. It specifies CASSDGHSEQYF.

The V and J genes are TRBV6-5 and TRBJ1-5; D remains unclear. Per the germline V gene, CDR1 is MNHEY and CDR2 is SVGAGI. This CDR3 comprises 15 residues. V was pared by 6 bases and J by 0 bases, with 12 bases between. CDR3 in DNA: TGTGCCAGCAGCCCCCGTCGGGATAGCAATCAGCCCCAGCATTTT. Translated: CASSPRRDSNQPQHF.

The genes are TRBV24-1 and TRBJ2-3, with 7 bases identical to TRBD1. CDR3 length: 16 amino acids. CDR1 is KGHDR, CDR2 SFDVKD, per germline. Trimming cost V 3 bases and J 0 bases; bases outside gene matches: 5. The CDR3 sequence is CATSDLTGPSTDTQYF. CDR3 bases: TGTGCCACCAGTGATCTGACAGGGCCAAGCACAGATACGCAGTATTTT.

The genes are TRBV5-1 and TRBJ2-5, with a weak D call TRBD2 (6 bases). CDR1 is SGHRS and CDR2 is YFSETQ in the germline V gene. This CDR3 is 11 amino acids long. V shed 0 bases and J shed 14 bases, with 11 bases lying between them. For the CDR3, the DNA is TGCGCCAGCAGCTTGGCCGGCGGGGAATACTTC. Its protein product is CASSLAGGEYF.

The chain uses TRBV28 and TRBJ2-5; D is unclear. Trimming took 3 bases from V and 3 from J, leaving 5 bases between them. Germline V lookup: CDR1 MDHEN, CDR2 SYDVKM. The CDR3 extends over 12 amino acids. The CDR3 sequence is CASSFPKETQYF. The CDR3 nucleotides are TGTGCCAGCAGTTTTCCGAAAGAGACCCAGTACTTC. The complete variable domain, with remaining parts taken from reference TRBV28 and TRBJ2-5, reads DVKVTQSSRYLVKRTGEKVFLECVQDMDHENMFWYRQDPGLGLRLIYFSYDVKMKEKGDIPEGYSVSREKKERFSLILESASTNQTSMYLCASSFPKETQYFGPGTRLLVL.

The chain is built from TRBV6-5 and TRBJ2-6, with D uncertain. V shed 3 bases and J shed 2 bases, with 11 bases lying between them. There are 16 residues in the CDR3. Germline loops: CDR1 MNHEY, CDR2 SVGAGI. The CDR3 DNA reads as TGTGCCAGCAGTTATAACGGGCGGCCTGGGGCCAACGTCCTGACTTTC. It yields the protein CASSYNGRPGANVLTF.

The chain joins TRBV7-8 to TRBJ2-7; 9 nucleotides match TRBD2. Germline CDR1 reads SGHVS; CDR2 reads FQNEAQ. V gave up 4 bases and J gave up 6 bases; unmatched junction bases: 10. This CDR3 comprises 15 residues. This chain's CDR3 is CASSSFLAGLREQYF. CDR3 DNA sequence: TGTGCCAGCAGCTCATTTCTAGCGGGGCTCCGCGAGCAGTACTTC. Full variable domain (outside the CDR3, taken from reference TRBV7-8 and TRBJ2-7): GAGVSQSPRYKVAKRGQDVALRCDPISGHVSLFWYQQALGQGPEFLTYFQNEAQLDKSGLPSDRFFAERPEGSVSTLKIQRTQQEDSAVYLCASSSFLAGLREQYFGPGTRLTVT.